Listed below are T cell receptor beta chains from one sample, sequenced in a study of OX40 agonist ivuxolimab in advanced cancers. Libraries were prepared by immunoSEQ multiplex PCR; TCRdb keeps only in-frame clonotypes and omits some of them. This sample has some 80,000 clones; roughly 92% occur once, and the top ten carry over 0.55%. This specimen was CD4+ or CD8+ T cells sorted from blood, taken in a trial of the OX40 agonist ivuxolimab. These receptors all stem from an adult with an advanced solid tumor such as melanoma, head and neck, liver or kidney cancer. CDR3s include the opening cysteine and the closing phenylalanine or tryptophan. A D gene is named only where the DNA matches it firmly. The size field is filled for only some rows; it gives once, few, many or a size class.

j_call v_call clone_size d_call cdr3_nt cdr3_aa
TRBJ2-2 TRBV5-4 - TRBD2 TGTGCCAGCAGCATAAGCGGGGGCTACACCGGGGAGCTGTTTTTT CASSISGGYTGELFF
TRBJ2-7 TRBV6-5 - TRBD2 TGTGCCAGCAGAACTACTAGCGGCTACGAGCAGTACTTC CASRTTSGYEQYF
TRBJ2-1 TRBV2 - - TGTGCCAGCAGCCCAGTACTAGCCTGGAATGAGCAGTTCTTC CASSPVLAWNEQFF
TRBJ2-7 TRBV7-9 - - TGTGCCAGCAGACCTATGGACCTACGCGAGCAGTACTTC CASRPMDLREQYF
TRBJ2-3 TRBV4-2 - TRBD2 TGTGCCAGCAGCCCTACCCCGGGACTAGCGGGAGGAGCCGGCACAGATACGCAGTATTTT CASSPTPGLAGGAGTDTQYF
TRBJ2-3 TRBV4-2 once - TGTGCCAGCAGCCAACCACAAGACAACACAGATACGCAGTATTTT CASSQPQDNTDTQYF
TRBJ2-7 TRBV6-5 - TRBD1 TGTGCCAGCAAACCGGGACAGGGACGCGAGCAGTACTTC CASKPGQGREQYF
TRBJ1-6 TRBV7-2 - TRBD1 TGTGCCAGCAGCTTAGGTACAGGGGGATCGAATTCACCCCTCCACTTT CASSLGTGGSNSPLHF
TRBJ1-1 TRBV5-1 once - TGCGCCAGCAGCTTGGAAGCCCAACGGAACACTGAAGCTTTCTTT CASSLEAQRNTEAFF
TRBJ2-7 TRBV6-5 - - TGTGCCAGCAGTTACTCGGGGCAGGGAGACGAGCAGTACTTC CASSYSGQGDEQYF
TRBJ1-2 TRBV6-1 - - TGTGCCAGCAGTGAGGCAGGGAGCTATGGCTACACCTTC CASSEAGSYGYTF
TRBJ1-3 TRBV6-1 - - TGTGCCACCCAGACTCCGGGCGGAAACACCATATATTTT CATQTPGGNTIYF
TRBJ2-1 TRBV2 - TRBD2 TGTGCCAGCTGTCTAGCGGGGGGGCAATCATACAATGAGCAGTTCTTC CASCLAGGQSYNEQFF
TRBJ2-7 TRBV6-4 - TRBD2 TGTGCCAGCGGCTGGACTAGCGGTAGAACCTACGAGCAGTACTTC CASGWTSGRTYEQYF
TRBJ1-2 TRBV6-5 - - TGTGCCAGCAAAGCCGCGGGGGAAAACTATGGCTACACCTTC CASKAAGENYGYTF
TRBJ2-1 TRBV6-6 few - TGTGCCAGCAGTTCAGGGGATGGCAGCCACAACAATGAGCAGTTCTTC CASSSGDGSHNNEQFF
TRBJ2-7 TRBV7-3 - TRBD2 TGTGCCAGCAGCCTAGCGGGGGGGATCGACGAGCAGTACTTC CASSLAGGIDEQYF
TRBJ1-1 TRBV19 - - TGTGCCAGTAGTATTGCGTCGGGGGGCACTGAAGCTTTCTTT CASSIASGGTEAFF
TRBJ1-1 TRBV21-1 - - TGTGCCAGCAGCAAAGCGCACTGGGGAAACACTGAAGCTTTCTTT CASSKAHWGNTEAFF
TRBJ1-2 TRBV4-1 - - TGCGCCAGCAGCCAAGAGGAAGGGGATAACTATGGCTACACCTTC CASSQEEGDNYGYTF
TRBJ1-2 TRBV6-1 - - TGTGCCAGCAGACAGAACTATGGCTACACCTTC CASRQNYGYTF
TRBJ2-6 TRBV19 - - TGTGCCAGTAGTATAGCCGGTGCTGGGGCCAACGTCCTGACTTTC CASSIAGAGANVLTF
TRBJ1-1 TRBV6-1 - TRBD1 TGTGCCAGCAGGACAGGGACAGGCACTGAAGCTTTCTTT CASRTGTGTEAFF
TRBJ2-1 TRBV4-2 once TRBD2 TGTGCCAGCAGCCACGAAAGACTAGCGGGGGACAATGAGCAGTTCTTC CASSHERLAGDNEQFF
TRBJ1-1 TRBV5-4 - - TGTGCCAGCAGCTTGGTGGGTCTCGACACTGAAGCTTTCTTT CASSLVGLDTEAFF
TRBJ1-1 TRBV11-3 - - TGTGCCAGCAGCTTAGGATTAGGAATCGACAAGAGGTCTGAAGCTTTCTTT CASSLGLGIDKRSEAFF
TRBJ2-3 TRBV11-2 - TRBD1 TGTGCCAGCAGCTTAAGTAGTTTGGGGACAGGGCGGCCGGGTACGCAGTATTTT CASSLSSLGTGRPGTQYF
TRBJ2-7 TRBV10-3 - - TGTGCCATCAGGCGAGGGTTAAGCCCCTACGAGCAGTACTTC CAIRRGLSPYEQYF
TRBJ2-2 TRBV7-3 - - TGTGCCAGCAGCCCCCCCGAGGTCACCGGGGAGCTGTTTTTT CASSPPEVTGELFF